Listed below are T cell receptor beta chains from one sample, sequenced in a study of T cell responses to AZD1222 COVID-19 vaccine. Data came from immunoSEQ multiplex PCR; TCRdb stores just in-frame clones and leaves some out. The sample lists 150,000 to 200,000 clones, approximately 94% occurring once. Sequenced material: peripheral blood, taken on day 0 of AZD1222 vaccination. The receptors derive from an adult in good health. Both conserved end residues are part of each CDR3. The order of the fields is clone size, D gene, J gene, V gene, CDR3 DNA, CDR3 protein. The D gene is left open where the match is weak. The size of a clone is reported for some rows only, either as once, few or many, or as a class for expanded clones.

clone size: NA
D gene: NA
J gene: TRBJ1-1
V gene: TRBV27
CDR3 DNA: TGTGCCAGCAGTTTGGTCGTGAACACTGAAGCTTTCTTT
CDR3 protein: CASSLVVNTEAFF

clone size: NA
D gene: TRBD1
J gene: TRBJ1-5
V gene: TRBV27
CDR3 DNA: TGTGCCAGCAGTTTTCTTCCTTCAGGGGGCGCGAGCAATCAGCCCCAGCATTTT
CDR3 protein: CASSFLPSGGASNQPQHF

clone size: NA
D gene: NA
J gene: TRBJ2-5
V gene: TRBV6-1
CDR3 DNA: TGTGCCAGCAGTGTTGGGGCAGGGGCGATCCAAGAGACCCAGTACTTC
CDR3 protein: CASSVGAGAIQETQYF

clone size: NA
D gene: NA
J gene: TRBJ2-1
V gene: TRBV11-1
CDR3 DNA: TGTGCCAGCAGCCCAGGGACGACTAAAATATACAATGAGCAGTTCTTC
CDR3 protein: CASSPGTTKIYNEQFF

clone size: NA
D gene: NA
J gene: TRBJ2-5
V gene: TRBV2
CDR3 DNA: TGTGCCAGCAGCCCCGTGCTGAAGGGTCACCAAGAGACCCAGTACTTC
CDR3 protein: CASSPVLKGHQETQYF

clone size: NA
D gene: TRBD1
J gene: TRBJ2-7
V gene: TRBV7-9
CDR3 DNA: TGTGCCAGCAGCTTAGCCGGCAGGGGGCGCGAGCAGTACTTC
CDR3 protein: CASSLAGRGREQYF

clone size: NA
D gene: NA
J gene: TRBJ2-2
V gene: TRBV5-4
CDR3 DNA: TGTGCCAGCAGCTTGCCGGCAAGGAACACCGGGGAGCTGTTTTTT
CDR3 protein: CASSLPARNTGELFF

clone size: once
D gene: NA
J gene: TRBJ2-7
V gene: TRBV2
CDR3 DNA: TGTGCCAGCAGTGAAGCCGATGGGGGGATCTACGAGCAGTACTTC
CDR3 protein: CASSEADGGIYEQYF

clone size: NA
D gene: NA
J gene: TRBJ2-1
V gene: TRBV4-2
CDR3 DNA: TGTGCCAGCAGCCAGGGCAATGAGCAGTTCTTC
CDR3 protein: CASSQGNEQFF

clone size: NA
D gene: NA
J gene: TRBJ1-5
V gene: TRBV30
CDR3 DNA: TGTGCCTGGAGTGTAGGGGCCAGTAGCAATCAGCCCCAGCATTTT
CDR3 protein: CAWSVGASSNQPQHF

clone size: NA
D gene: TRBD1
J gene: TRBJ2-7
V gene: TRBV5-1
CDR3 DNA: TGCGCCAGCAGCCCGGGACAGGGGGCGTACGAGCAGTACTTC
CDR3 protein: CASSPGQGAYEQYF

clone size: NA
D gene: NA
J gene: TRBJ1-1
V gene: TRBV6-5
CDR3 DNA: TGTGCCAGCAGTTACGGGGGGCGGGACACTGAAGCTTTCTTT
CDR3 protein: CASSYGGRDTEAFF

clone size: NA
D gene: TRBD1
J gene: TRBJ2-7
V gene: TRBV4-2
CDR3 DNA: TGTGCCAGCAGCCAAGGGGGACAGAGCTACGAGCAGTACTTC
CDR3 protein: CASSQGGQSYEQYF

clone size: NA
D gene: TRBD2
J gene: TRBJ2-1
V gene: TRBV6-2/TRBV6-3
CDR3 DNA: TGTGCCAGCAGTTATTCTAGCGGGAGGAGCTCCTACAATGAGCAGTTCTTC
CDR3 protein: CASSYSSGRSSYNEQFF